This T cell receptor beta chain was sequenced in a study of T cell changes during pregnancy in multiple sclerosis. Using immunoSEQ multiplex PCR, the repertoire was profiled, and TCRdb retains in-frame clones only, with some absent. Of about 53,000 clones listed, around 90% are singletons. The germline gives CDR1 SGHTS, CDR2 YDEGEE. The CDR3 is 15 residues long. V was cut by 4 bases and J by 10 bases, with 20 bases left in between. Specimen: CD4+ T cells from peripheral blood mononuclear cells, collected in the third trimester of pregnancy. The TCR sequence derives from a female donor with multiple sclerosis, enrolled in a pregnancy study. This rearrangement joins TRBV5-8 to TRBJ2-2, with D possibly TRBD1 on 6 matching bases. CDR3 sequence: CASSPFSRGDVELFF. As DNA, the CDR3 is TGTGCCAGCAGCCCCTTCTCCAGGGGCGATGTGGAGCTGTTTTTT.